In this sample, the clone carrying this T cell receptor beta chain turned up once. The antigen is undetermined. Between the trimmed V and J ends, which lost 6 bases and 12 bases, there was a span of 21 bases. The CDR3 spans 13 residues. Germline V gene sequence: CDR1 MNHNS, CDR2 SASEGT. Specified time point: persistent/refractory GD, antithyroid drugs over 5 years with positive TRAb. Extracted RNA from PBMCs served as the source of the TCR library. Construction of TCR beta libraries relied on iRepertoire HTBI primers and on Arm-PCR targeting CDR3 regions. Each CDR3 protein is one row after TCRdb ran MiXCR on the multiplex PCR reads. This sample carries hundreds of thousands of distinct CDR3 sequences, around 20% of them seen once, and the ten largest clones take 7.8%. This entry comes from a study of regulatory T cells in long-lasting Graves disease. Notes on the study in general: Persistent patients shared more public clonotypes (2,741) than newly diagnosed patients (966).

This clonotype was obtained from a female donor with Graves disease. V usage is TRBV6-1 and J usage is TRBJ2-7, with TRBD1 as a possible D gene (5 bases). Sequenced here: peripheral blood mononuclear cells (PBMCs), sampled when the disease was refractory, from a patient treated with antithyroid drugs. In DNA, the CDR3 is TGTGCCAGCAGCCCCAACCCAGGACACCTCGCGTACTTC. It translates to CASSPNPGHLAYF.